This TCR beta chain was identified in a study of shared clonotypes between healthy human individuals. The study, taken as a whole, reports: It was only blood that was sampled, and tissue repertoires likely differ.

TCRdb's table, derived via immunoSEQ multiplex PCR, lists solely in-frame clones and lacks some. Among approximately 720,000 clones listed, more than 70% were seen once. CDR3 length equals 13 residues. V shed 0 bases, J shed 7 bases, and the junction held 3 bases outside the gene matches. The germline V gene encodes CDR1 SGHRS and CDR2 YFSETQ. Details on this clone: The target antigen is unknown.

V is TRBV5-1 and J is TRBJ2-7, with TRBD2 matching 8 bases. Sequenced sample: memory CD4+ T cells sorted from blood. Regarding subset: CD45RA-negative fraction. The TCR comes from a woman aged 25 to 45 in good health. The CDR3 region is CASSLAGRGEQYF. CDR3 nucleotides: TGCGCCAGCAGCTTGGCCGGGAGGGGAGAGCAGTACTTC.